Below, 30 T cell receptor beta chains from the same sample are listed, as sequenced in a study of cytomegalovirus exposure and HLA in healthy donors. The assay was immunoSEQ multiplex PCR, and TCRdb's table has in-frame clones only and misses some. Here the sample spans a few hundred thousand clones, roughly 85% being singletons. The source material was PBMCs. These receptors came from a young woman in good health and CMV-seronegative.

The chain employs TRBV7-2 and TRBJ1-6; D not resolved. V dropped 3 bases and J dropped 7 bases, with 7 bases sitting between them. CDR3 length: 13 residues. The germline CDR1 and CDR2 sequences are SGHTA and FQGNSA. The CDR3 sequence is CASSLVANSPLHF. Written as DNA, the CDR3 is TGTGCCAGCAGCTTGGTAGCAAATTCACCCCTCCACTTT.

On this clone itself: Mismatch with germline at one junction end may stem from a read error. The V call is TRBV20-1, the J call TRBJ1-2, with TRBD1 as a possible D gene (6 bases). This CDR3 has 11 amino acids. The germline gives CDR1 DFQATT, CDR2 SNEGSKA (reference sequence). Here the CDR3 reads CSATTGPLHAF. In DNA form, the CDR3 reads TGCAGTGCTACCACAGGGCCCCTCCACGCCTTC.

This chain uses TRBV18 with TRBJ2-2; no definite D call. The ends were cut back, 5 bases at V and 0 bases at J, with 10 bases in the middle. CDR3 size: 15 residues. CDR1 and CDR2 from the germline V gene are KGHSH and LQKENI. CDR3 in amino acids: CASSSMAPNTGELFF. CDR3 DNA: TGTGCCAGCTCAAGTATGGCTCCGAACACCGGGGAGCTGTTTTTT.

This sequence joins TRBV13 and TRBJ2-1; D is possibly TRBD2 (6 bases). Germline V gives CDR1 PRHDT, CDR2 FYEKMQ (reference sequence). With 3 bases removed from V and 0 bases from J, the gap between germline ends came to 9 bases. The CDR3 is made up of 15 amino acids. In DNA, the CDR3 is TGTGCCAGCAGCTTTTGGGGGGACTCCTACAATGAGCAGTTCTTC. This encodes CASSFWGDSYNEQFF. The full variable domain, its missing parts supplied by reference TRBV13 and TRBJ2-1, is AAGVIQSPRHLIKEKRETATLKCYPIPRHDTVYWYQQGPGQDPQFLISFYEKMQSDKGSIPDRFSAQQFSDYHSELNMSSLELGDSALYFCASSFWGDSYNEQFFGPGTRLTVL.

V gene TRBV5-1 combines with J gene TRBJ2-1; 10 bases are a match to TRBD2. Per germline, CDR1 SGHRS and CDR2 YFSETQ. The CDR3 is made up of 15 amino acids. V shed 1 base, J shed 8 bases, and the junction held 6 bases outside the gene matches. The CDR3 protein is CASSLRSGGADEQFF. CDR3 nucleotide sequence: TGCGCCAGCAGCTTGCGGAGCGGGGGGGCCGATGAGCAGTTCTTC.

This clone occurred once. The CDR3 region has the DNA TGTGCCAGCAGCTTGAGGCAGGTGAAAAACATTCAGTACTTC. Amino acid sequence: CASSLRQVKNIQYF. The chain recombines TRBV5-4 with TRBJ2-4, with no clear D. The germline CDR1 and CDR2 sequences are SGHNT and YYREEE (reference sequence). Trimming removed 1 base at V and 4 bases at J, with 9 bases between. The CDR3 is made up of 14 amino acids.

In DNA, the CDR3 is TGCAGCGTTGCCGGACAGAATTCCTACGAGCAGTACTTC. Amino acid sequence: CSVAGQNSYEQYF. The J gene is TRBJ2-7, the V gene TRBV29-1, with D possibly TRBD1 on 6 matching bases. Trimming stripped 4 bases from V and 1 base from J, with 11 bases between. The CDR3 is 13 amino acids. Germline CDR1 is SQVTM and CDR2 is ANQGSEA.

V gene TRBV10-2 combines with J gene TRBJ1-2, with D uncertain. The CDR3 length is 14 residues. Trimming took 2 bases from V and 4 from J, leaving 11 bases between them. CDR1 and CDR2 from the germline V gene are WSHSY and SAAADI. CDR3 sequence reads: CASSEVTRGYGYTF. The CDR3 nucleotides are TGCGCCAGCAGTGAGGTGACTAGAGGCTATGGCTACACCTTC.

The chain links TRBV30 to TRBJ2-2; TRBD2 agrees at 9 bases. The CDR3 spans 15 residues. J lost 8 bases, V lost 5 bases, and 12 bases had no gene match. The germline V gene has CDR1 GTSNPN and CDR2 SVGIG (reference sequence). In nucleotides, the CDR3 is TGTGCCTGGTCGAGACTAGCGGAAGTCGCGGGGGAGCTGTTTTTT. Amino acid sequence: CAWSRLAEVAGELFF.

This clone appeared a single time. The chain is built from TRBV19 and TRBJ2-7, with 7 bases identical to TRBD2. Germline CDR1 and CDR2: LNHDA and SQIVND (reference sequence). This CDR3 region has 16 residues. V shed 5 bases, J shed 1 base, and the junction held 11 bases outside the gene matches. Here the CDR3 reads CASSSWGGSGSYEQYF. The CDR3 DNA reads TGTGCCAGTAGTTCCTGGGGGGGATCGGGATCCTACGAGCAGTACTTC.

V gene TRBV28 combines with J gene TRBJ2-5, with D possibly matching TRBD1 (5 bases). The CDR3 is made up of 14 amino acids. Germline CDR1 is MDHEN and CDR2 is SYDVKM. V was shortened by 8 bases and J by 4 bases, with 17 bases between the two germline ends. The CDR3: CASLQGVEGETQYF. CDR3 DNA: TGTGCCAGCCTCCAAGGGGTGGAAGGAGAGACCCAGTACTTC.

The count of this clone is one. The chain combines TRBV7-9 with TRBJ1-3; D call uncertain. Per germline, CDR1 SEHNR and CDR2 FQNEAQ (reference sequence). This CDR3 is built from 15 residues. The ends were cut back, 4 bases at V and 0 bases at J, with 10 bases in the middle. CDR3 in DNA: TGTGCCAGCAGCTCAACCACGAGCTCTGGAAACACCATATATTTT. Translating it yields CASSSTTSSGNTIYF.

V gene TRBV9 combines with J gene TRBJ2-1; D is ambiguous. V lost 0 bases to trimming and J lost 4 bases, with 8 bases between them. Germline V gives CDR1 SGDLS, CDR2 YYNGEE. The CDR3 is 14 amino acids. CDR3 coding DNA: TGTGCCAGCAGCGTAGTACCGCTATACAATGAGCAGTTCTTC. It encodes CASSVVPLYNEQFF.

This clone was recorded only once. V is TRBV10-3 and J is TRBJ2-3, with TRBD2 as a possible D gene (6 bases). CDR1 is ENHRY, CDR2 SYGVKD, per germline. The ends were cut back, 0 bases at V and 6 bases at J, with 31 bases in the middle. There are 21 residues in the CDR3. In DNA, the CDR3 is TGTGCCATCAGTGAGTCGATGAAGGCCGAAAGCAATCGGGGGAGCCCGGATACGCAGTATTTT. Its translation is CAISESMKAESNRGSPDTQYF.

A note on this clone: No DNA is shown, since the ends of the CDR3 on it are uncertain; the CDR3 is the one TCRdb lists. This chain connects TRBV28 to TRBJ2-7; the tabulated D call, TRBD2, remains unverified against the DNA. In germline, CDR1 is MDHEN, CDR2 SYDVKM. A total of 15 residues make up the CDR3, ends included. The CDR3 region is CASSSSGLAGEKQYF.

This clone is a singleton in its sample. The chain couples TRBV6-6 to TRBJ2-3; no firm D call. Trimming stripped 4 bases from V and 2 bases from J, with 4 bases between. The CDR3 has 12 amino acids. Germline CDR1 reads MNHNY; CDR2 reads SVGAGI (reference sequence). Here the CDR3 DNA reads TGTGCCAGCAGTTTAAACACAGATACGCAGTATTTT. This codes for CASSLNTDTQYF.

This chain uses TRBV18 with TRBJ2-7, with D perhaps matching TRBD1 (6 bases). Trimming took off 4 bases at V and 4 bases at J, with 8 bases between the two ends. Germline CDR1 reads KGHSH; CDR2 reads LQKENI. The CDR3 has 12 residues. The CDR3 coding sequence is TGTGCCAGCTCACGACAGGAGTACGAGCAGTACTTC. Its protein product is CASSRQEYEQYF.

This clone was found a few times. J is TRBJ2-3 and V is TRBV28; TRBD1 agrees at 7 bases. Germline-derived CDR1 and CDR2 are MDHEN and SYDVKM. V shed 4 bases, J shed 5 bases, and the junction held 15 bases outside the gene matches. The CDR3 spans 17 residues. CDR3 DNA sequence: TGTGCCAGCAGTTCGACCTCCGGGACAGCAGAGAGAGATACGCAGTATTTT. Protein: CASSSTSGTAERDTQYF.

The rearrangement links TRBV4-2 to TRBJ2-7; 11 bases map to TRBD2. This CDR3 has 17 amino acids. After removal of 6 bases from V and 6 bases from J, the junction contained 16 bases not matched to a gene. The germline V gene has CDR1 LGHNA and CDR2 YNFKEQ. The CDR3 spells CASRPYVAGGPVPEQYF. In DNA, the CDR3 is TGTGCCAGCAGGCCCTACGTAGCGGGAGGGCCCGTTCCCGAGCAGTACTTC.

The rearrangement uses TRBV19 and TRBJ2-3; no definite D call. Germline lookup yields CDR1 LNHDA and CDR2 SQIVND (reference sequence). The CDR3 has 12 amino acids. Trimming removed 3 bases at V and 5 bases at J, with 6 bases between. The CDR3 region has the DNA TGTGCCAGTAGTATTATCGGAGATACGCAGTATTTT. Translation: CASSIIGDTQYF.

This clone was recorded once. The chain carries TRBV29-1 and TRBJ2-2; D gene ambiguous. Looked up from germline, CDR1 is SQVTM and CDR2 is ANQGSEA. Trimming shortened V by 4 bases and J by 6 bases, and 3 bases separated the two germline ends. The CDR3 is 10 amino acids. The CDR3 DNA is TGCAGCGTTGTATCCGGGGAGCTGTTTTTT. It codes for CSVVSGELFF.

This chain joins TRBV10-3 and TRBJ2-1; 9 nucleotides line up with TRBD2. This CDR3 comprises 20 residues. From germline, CDR1 is ENHRY and CDR2 SYGVKD. V was pared by 0 bases and J by 3 bases, with 15 bases of the junction left unmatched. CDR3 region: CAISESRGDSGSLYYNEQFF. CDR3 nucleotides: TGTGCCATCAGTGAGTCGAGGGGGGATAGCGGGAGCCTCTACTACAATGAGCAGTTCTTC.

The V and J genes are TRBV7-9 and TRBJ1-1; D is unclear. CDR3 length equals 12 residues. Per the germline V gene, CDR1 is SEHNR and CDR2 is FQNEAQ (reference sequence). V was cut by 1 base and J by 7 bases, with 7 bases left in between. The CDR3 DNA reads TGTGCCAGCAGCTTAGGAGGGCTTGAAGCTTTCTTT. Its protein is CASSLGGLEAFF. Drawing the rest from reference TRBV7-9 and TRBJ1-1, the complete variable domain is DTGVSQNPRHKITKRGQNVTFRCDPISEHNRLYWYRQTLGQGPEFLTYFQNEAQLEKSRLLSDRFSAERPKGSFSTLEIQRTEQGDSAMYLCASSLGGLEAFFGQGTRLTVV.

J is TRBJ2-3 and V is TRBV6-5, with a tentative D call TRBD1 (6 bases). The CDR3 runs 14 residues. Germline assignment: CDR1 MNHEY and CDR2 SVGAGI. The V gene lost 9 bases and the J gene lost 0 bases, with 13 bases spanning the gap. The CDR3 spells CASRGTASTDTQYF. In DNA form, the CDR3 reads TGTGCCAGTAGGGGGACGGCTAGCACAGATACGCAGTATTTT.

This sequence joins TRBV27 and TRBJ1-1; D may be TRBD1 (5 bases). CDR1 MNHEY and CDR2 SMNVEV come from the germline V gene (reference sequence). This CDR3 region has 16 residues. V was shortened by 4 bases and J by 4 bases, with 19 bases between the two germline ends. The CDR3 protein is CASSWIPGEAGTEAFF. Here the CDR3 DNA reads TGTGCCAGCAGTTGGATCCCGGGGGAAGCGGGCACTGAAGCTTTCTTT.

V usage is TRBV15 and J usage is TRBJ2-3; 10 bases are a match to TRBD2. V lost 5 bases, J lost 3 bases, and 2 bases stayed unmatched. CDR3 size: 14 residues. In germline, CDR1 is LNHNV, CDR2 YYDKDF (reference sequence). This chain's CDR3 is CATSLSGRTDTQYF. The CDR3 nucleotides read TGTGCCACCAGCCTTAGCGGGAGGACAGATACGCAGTATTTT. Drawing the rest from reference TRBV15 and TRBJ2-3, the complete variable domain is DAMVIQNPRYQVTQFGKPVTLSCSQTLNHNVMYWYQQKSSQAPKLLFHYYDKDFNNEADTPDNFQSRRPNTSFCFLDIRSPGLGDTAMYLCATSLSGRTDTQYFGPGTRLTVL.

The V gene is TRBV5-1, the J gene TRBJ2-5; 8 bases are shared with TRBD1. V shed 3 bases and J 5 bases; nucleotides not matched to a gene: 6. Per germline, CDR1 SGHRS and CDR2 YFSETQ. CDR3 length: 14 amino acids. CDR3 protein: CASSSTGDMETQYF. The CDR3 DNA is TGCGCCAGCAGCTCGACAGGGGACATGGAGACCCAGTACTTC.

This chain joins TRBV7-7 and TRBJ2-2; the D is unclear. The V and J ends lost 8 bases and 7 bases respectively, with 14 bases between them. The CDR3 has 13 amino acids. Germline lookup yields CDR1 SSHAT and CDR2 FNYEAQ (reference sequence). The CDR3 protein is CASRSKSNGELFF. CDR3 sequence (DNA): TGTGCCAGCCGCTCCAAAAGCAACGGGGAGCTGTTTTTT.

This chain uses TRBV5-1 with TRBJ2-2, with 9 bases identical to TRBD1. The CDR3 consists of 15 residues. V lost 4 bases, J lost 4 bases, and 5 bases stayed unmatched. Germline V lookup: CDR1 SGHRS, CDR2 YFSETQ. In nucleotides, the CDR3 is TGCGCCAGCAGCATCGGACAGGGGTTCACCGGGGAGCTGTTTTTT. Protein product: CASSIGQGFTGELFF.

V usage is TRBV29-1 and J usage is TRBJ2-7, with D perhaps TRBD2 (6 bases). In germline, CDR1 is SQVTM, CDR2 ANQGSEA. Trimming left V 2 bases short and J 1 base short, with 12 bases between. The CDR3 runs 14 residues. The CDR3 is CSVELPEGSYEQYF. CDR3 nucleotide sequence: TGCAGCGTTGAACTCCCGGAGGGTTCCTACGAGCAGTACTTC.